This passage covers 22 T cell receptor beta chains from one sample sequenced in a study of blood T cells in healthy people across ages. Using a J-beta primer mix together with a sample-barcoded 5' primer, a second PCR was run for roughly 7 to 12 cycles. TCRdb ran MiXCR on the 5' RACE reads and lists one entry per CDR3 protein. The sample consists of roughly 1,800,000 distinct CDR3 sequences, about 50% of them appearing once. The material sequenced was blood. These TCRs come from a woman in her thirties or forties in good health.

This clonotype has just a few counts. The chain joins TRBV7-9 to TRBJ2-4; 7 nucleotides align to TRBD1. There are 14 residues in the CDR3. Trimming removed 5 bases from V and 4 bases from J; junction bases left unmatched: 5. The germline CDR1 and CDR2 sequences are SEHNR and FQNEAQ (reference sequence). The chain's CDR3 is CASSNLGQKNIQYF. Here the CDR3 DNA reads TGTGCCAGCAGCAACCTGGGACAGAAAAACATTCAGTACTTC.

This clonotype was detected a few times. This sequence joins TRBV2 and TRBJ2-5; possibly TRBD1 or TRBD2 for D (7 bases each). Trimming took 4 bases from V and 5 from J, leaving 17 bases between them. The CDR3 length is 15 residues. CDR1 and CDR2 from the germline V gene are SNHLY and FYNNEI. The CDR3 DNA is TGTGCCAGCAGTGTTCCAGGGGGGGTGCAGGAGACCCAGTACTTC. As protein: CASSVPGGVQETQYF.

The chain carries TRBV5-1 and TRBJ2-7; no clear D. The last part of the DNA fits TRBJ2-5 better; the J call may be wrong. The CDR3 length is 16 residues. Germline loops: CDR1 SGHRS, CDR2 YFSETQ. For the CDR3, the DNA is TGCGCCAGCAGCTTGGATGTGACGGCCCCTTTGGAGACCCAGTACTTC. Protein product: CASSLDVTAPLETQYF.

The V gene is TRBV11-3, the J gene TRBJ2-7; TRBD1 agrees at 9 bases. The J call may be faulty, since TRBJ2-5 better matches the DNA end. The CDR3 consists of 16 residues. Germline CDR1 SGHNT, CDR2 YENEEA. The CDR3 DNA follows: TGTGCCAGCAGCCGGTCGGGACAGGGACGTATGGAGACCCAGTACTTC. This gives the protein CASSRSGQGRMETQYF.

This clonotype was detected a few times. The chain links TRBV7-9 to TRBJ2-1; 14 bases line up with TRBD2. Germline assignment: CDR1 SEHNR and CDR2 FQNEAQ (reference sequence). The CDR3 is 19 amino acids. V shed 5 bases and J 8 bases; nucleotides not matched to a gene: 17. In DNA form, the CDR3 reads TGTGCCAGCAGCCCCCCCGCCCGACTAGCGGGGGGGCCGAGTGATGAGCAGTTCTTC. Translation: CASSPPARLAGGPSDEQFF.

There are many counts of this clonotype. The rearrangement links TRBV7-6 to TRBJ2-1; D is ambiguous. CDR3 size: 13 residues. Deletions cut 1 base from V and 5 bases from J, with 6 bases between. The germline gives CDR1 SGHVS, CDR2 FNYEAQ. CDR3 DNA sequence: TGTGCCAGCAGCTTAGGTGGACACAATGAGCAGTTCTTC. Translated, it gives CASSLGGHNEQFF.

The CDR3 DNA sequence: TGCAGTGCTAGAGATCCAGGGAGGGTCACAGATACGCAGTATTTT. This translates into CSARDPGRVTDTQYF. This chain uses TRBV20-1 with TRBJ2-3; TRBD2 matches 7 bases. Germline values: CDR1 DFQATT, CDR2 SNEGSKA (reference sequence). V gave up 0 bases and J gave up 2 bases; unmatched junction bases: 5. This CDR3 comprises 15 residues.

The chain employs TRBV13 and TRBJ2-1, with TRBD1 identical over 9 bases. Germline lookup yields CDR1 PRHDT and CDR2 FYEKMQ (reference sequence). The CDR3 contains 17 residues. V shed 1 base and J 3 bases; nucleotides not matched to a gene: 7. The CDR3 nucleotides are TGTGCCAGCAGCTTAGATTCGGGACAGGGTTTCTACAATGAGCAGTTCTTC. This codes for CASSLDSGQGFYNEQFF.

CDR3 in amino acids: CASSAESGGANEQYF. DNA for the CDR3: TGTGCCAGCAGCGCCGAGTCTGGGGGGGCTAACGAGCAGTACTTC. The chain joins TRBV9 to TRBJ2-7; D is possibly TRBD2 (7 bases). Trimming removed 3 bases at V and 5 bases at J, with 18 bases between. The CDR3 length is 15 residues. The germline V gene has CDR1 SGDLS and CDR2 YYNGEE.

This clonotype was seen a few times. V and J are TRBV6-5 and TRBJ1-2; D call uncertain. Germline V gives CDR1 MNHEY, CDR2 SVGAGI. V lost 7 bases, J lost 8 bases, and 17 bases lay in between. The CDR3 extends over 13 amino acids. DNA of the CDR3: TGTGCCAGCACCCCGACCGGGAGCATCGGCTACACCTTC. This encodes CASTPTGSIGYTF.

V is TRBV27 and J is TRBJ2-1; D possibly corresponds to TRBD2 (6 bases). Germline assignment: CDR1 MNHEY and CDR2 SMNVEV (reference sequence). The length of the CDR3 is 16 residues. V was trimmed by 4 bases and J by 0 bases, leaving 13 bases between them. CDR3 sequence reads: CASSSTGVPSYNEQFF. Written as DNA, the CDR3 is TGTGCCAGCAGTTCGACGGGGGTACCCTCCTACAATGAGCAGTTCTTC.

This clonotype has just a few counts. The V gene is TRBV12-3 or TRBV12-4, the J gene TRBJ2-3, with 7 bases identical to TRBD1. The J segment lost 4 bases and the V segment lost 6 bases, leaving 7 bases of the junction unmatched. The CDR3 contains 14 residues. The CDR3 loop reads CASRTGQAADTQYF. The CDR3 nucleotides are TGTGCCAGCAGGACAGGGCAGGCCGCAGATACGCAGTATTTT.

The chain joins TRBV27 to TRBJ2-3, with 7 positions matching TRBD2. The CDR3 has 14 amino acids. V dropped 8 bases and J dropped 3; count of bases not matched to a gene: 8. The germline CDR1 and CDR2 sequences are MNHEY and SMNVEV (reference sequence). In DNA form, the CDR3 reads TGTGCCAGCGGATTAGCGGGCGCAACAGATACGCAGTATTTT. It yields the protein CASGLAGATDTQYF.

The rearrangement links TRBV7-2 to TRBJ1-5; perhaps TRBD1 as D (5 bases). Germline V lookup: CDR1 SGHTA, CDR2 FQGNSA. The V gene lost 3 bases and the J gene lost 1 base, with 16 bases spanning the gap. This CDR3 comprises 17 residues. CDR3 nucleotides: TGTGCCAGCAGCTTTCTACTGGGGCAGGGAAGCAATCAGCCCCAGCATTTT. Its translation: CASSFLLGQGSNQPQHF.

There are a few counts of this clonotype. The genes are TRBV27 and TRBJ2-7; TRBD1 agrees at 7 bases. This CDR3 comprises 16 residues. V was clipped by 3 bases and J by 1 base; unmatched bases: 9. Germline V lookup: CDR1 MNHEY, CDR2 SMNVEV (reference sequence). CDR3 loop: CASSFSTGQISYEQYF. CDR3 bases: TGTGCCAGCAGTTTTAGCACGGGACAGATTTCCTACGAGCAGTACTTC.

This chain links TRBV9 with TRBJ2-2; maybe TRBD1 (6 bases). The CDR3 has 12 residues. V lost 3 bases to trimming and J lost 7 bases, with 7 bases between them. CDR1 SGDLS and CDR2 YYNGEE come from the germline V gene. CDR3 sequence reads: CASSGGLGELFF. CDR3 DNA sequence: TGTGCCAGCAGCGGGGGGCTCGGGGAGCTGTTTTTT.

The CDR3 loop reads CASRRTSGGGNEQYF. The CDR3 region has the DNA TGTGCCAGCAGGCGGACTAGCGGGGGGGGGAATGAGCAGTACTTC. The chain has TRBV4-2 and TRBJ2-5; 15 bases align to TRBD2. The V gene's germline CDR1 is LGHNA and CDR2 YNFKEQ. The CDR3 runs to 15 residues. With 6 bases clipped from V and 11 bases from J, the junction kept 10 bases outside the gene matches.

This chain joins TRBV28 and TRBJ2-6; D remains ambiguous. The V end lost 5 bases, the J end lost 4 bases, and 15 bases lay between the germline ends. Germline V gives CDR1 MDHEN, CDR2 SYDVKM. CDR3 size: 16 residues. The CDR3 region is CASSRHFLEGANVLTF. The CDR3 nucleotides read TGTGCCAGCAGTAGACACTTCCTGGAAGGGGCCAACGTCCTGACTTTC.

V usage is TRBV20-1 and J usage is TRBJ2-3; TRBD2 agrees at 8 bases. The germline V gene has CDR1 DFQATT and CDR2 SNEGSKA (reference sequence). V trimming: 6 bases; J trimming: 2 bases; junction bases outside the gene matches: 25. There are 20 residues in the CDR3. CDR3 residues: CSATRGPTGTRSTSTDTQYF. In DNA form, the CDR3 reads TGCAGTGCGACCCGGGGGCCCACCGGGACTAGATCAACTTCCACAGATACGCAGTATTTT.

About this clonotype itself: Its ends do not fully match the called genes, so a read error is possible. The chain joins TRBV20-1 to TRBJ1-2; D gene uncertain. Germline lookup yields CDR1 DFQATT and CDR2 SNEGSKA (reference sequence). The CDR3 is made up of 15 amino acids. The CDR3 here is CSARDNIRTTNGDTF. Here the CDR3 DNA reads TGCAGTGCTAGAGATAATATCAGGACCACGAATGGCGACACCTTC.

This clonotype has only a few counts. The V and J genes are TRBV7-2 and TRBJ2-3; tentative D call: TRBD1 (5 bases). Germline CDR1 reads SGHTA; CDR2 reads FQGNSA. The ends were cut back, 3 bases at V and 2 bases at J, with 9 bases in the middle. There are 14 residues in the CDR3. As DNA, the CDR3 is TGTGCCAGCAGCTTTACAGGAGCCACAGATACGCAGTATTTT. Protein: CASSFTGATDTQYF.

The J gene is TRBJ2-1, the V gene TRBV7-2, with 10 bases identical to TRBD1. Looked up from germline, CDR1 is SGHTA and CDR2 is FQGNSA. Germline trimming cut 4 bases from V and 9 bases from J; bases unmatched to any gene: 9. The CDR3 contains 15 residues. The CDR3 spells CASSSRDRGFAEQFF. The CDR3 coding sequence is TGTGCCAGCAGCTCCCGGGACAGGGGATTTGCTGAGCAGTTCTTC. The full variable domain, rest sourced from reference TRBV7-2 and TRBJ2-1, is GAGVSQSPSNKVTEKGKDVELRCDPISGHTALYWYRQSLGQGLEFLIYFQGNSAPDKSGLPSDRFSAERTGGSVSTLTIQRTQQEDSAVYLCASSSRDRGFAEQFFGPGTRLTVL.